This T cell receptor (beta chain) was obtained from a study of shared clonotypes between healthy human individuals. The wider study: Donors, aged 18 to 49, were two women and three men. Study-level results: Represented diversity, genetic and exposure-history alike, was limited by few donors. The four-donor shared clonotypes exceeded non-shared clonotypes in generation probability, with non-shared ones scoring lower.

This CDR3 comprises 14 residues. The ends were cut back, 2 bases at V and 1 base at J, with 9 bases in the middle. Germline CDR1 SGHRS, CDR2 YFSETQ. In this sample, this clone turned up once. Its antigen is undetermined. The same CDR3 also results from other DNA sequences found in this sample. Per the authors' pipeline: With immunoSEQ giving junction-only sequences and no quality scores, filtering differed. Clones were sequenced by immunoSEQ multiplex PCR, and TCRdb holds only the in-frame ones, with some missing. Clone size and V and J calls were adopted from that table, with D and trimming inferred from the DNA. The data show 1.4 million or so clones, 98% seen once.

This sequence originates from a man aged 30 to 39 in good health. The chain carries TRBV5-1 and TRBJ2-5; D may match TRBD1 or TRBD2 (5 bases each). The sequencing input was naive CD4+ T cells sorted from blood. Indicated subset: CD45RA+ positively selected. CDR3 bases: TGCGCCAGCAGCTTTTCCGGGACCCAAGAGACCCAGTACTTC. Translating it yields CASSFSGTQETQYF.